A selection of T cell receptor beta chains follows, all from one sample in a study of early T cells in non-severe SARS-CoV-2 infection. MiXCR, run by TCRdb on the 5' RACE reads, gives a single entry per CDR3 protein. The sample records tens of thousands of distinct CDR3 sequences, about an eighth being singletons. The sequencing input was whole blood. These receptor sequences come from an adult who was a healthcare worker with PCR-confirmed SARS-CoV-2 infection or an uninfected control (not recorded which). Each CDR3 is given with its conserved first and last residue. The D gene is left open where the match is weak. Clone size is not always given. Where it is, it says once, few, many or a class for expanded clones.

J gene,clone size,D gene,V gene,CDR3 length,CDR3 protein,CDR3 DNA
TRBJ1-3,NA,NA,TRBV29-1,12,CSVTHSGNTIYF,TGCAGCGTGACACACTCTGGAAACACCATATATTTT
TRBJ2-5,few,NA,TRBV20-1,12,CSARDILETQYF,TGCAGTGCTAGAGATATCTTGGAGACCCAGTACTTC
TRBJ1-2,few,TRBD1,TRBV29-1,13,CSVPRGQGSGYTF,TGCAGCGTCCCCAGGGGACAGGGGTCTGGCTACACCTTC
TRBJ2-2,few,TRBD1,TRBV6-1,15,CASSRTGQGYGELFF,TGTGCCAGCAGCCGAACAGGACAGGGGTACGGGGAGCTGTTTTTT
TRBJ1-1,NA,TRBD1,TRBV20-1,13,CRATGEMNTEAFF,TGCAGGGCGACAGGGGAAATGAACACTGAAGCTTTCTTT
TRBJ2-7,NA,NA,TRBV24-1,14,CATSDPDGSYEQYF,TGTGCCACCAGTGACCCCGACGGGTCCTACGAGCAGTACTTC
TRBJ1-1,NA,NA,TRBV29-1,14,CSVEDQGGGTEAFF,TGCAGCGTTGAAGACCAAGGAGGGGGCACTGAAGCTTTCTTT
TRBJ2-7,few,NA,TRBV9,13,CASATSTAYEQYF,TGTGCCAGCGCCACCTCCACCGCCTACGAGCAGTACTTC
TRBJ2-1,NA,NA,TRBV29-1,10,CSVGEDEQFF,TGCAGCGTTGGAGAGGATGAGCAGTTCTTC
TRBJ2-3,few,NA,TRBV24-1,16,CATSDQRTEGTDTQYF,TGTGCCACCAGTGATCAAAGGACAGAAGGCACAGATACGCAGTATTTT
TRBJ2-7,few,NA,TRBV5-1,15,CASSLAGASSYEQYF,TGCGCCAGCAGCTTGGCCGGCGCCAGCTCCTACGAGCAGTACTTC
TRBJ2-2,NA,NA,TRBV5-4,16,CASSLRRTFNTGELFF,TGTGCCAGCAGCCTCCGCCGGACTTTCAACACCGGGGAGCTGTTTTTT
TRBJ2-1,few,TRBD2,TRBV5-1,18,CASSYTPPGLAYYNEQFF,TGCGCCAGCAGTTACACACCACCGGGACTAGCGTACTACAATGAGCAGTTCTTC
TRBJ2-1,NA,NA,TRBV30,15,CAWSLQGGLANEQFF,TGTGCCTGGAGTCTACAGGGAGGGCTAGCGAATGAGCAGTTCTTC
TRBJ2-1,few,NA,TRBV30,11,CAWSGIDEQFF,TGTGCCTGGAGCGGAATTGATGAGCAGTTCTTC
TRBJ2-7,NA,NA,TRBV20-1,14,CSARVGGVSYEQYF,TGCAGTGCTAGAGTGGGCGGGGTCTCCTACGAGCAGTACTTC
TRBJ2-1,NA,NA,TRBV5-5,13,CASEGASYNEQFF,TGTGCCAGCGAAGGGGCTTCCTACAATGAGCAGTTCTTC
TRBJ2-1,NA,NA,TRBV27,11,CASRIGSRGFF,TGTGCCAGCAGAATTGGATCTAGGGGATTCTTC